The 5 T cell receptor beta chains listed next were all sequenced from one sample in a study of cytomegalovirus exposure and HLA in healthy donors. PCR primers comprised 60 Vbeta and 13 Jbeta primers. Data came from immunoSEQ multiplex PCR; TCRdb stores just in-frame clones and leaves some out. The table records more than 95,000 clones, roughly 80% of them present only once. The sequenced sample consisted of PBMCs. The receptors here all came from a man between 25 and 39 years old in good health and CMV-seropositive.

About this clone itself: Sequence at one end of the junction differs from germline and may be a read error. CDR3 protein: CSSSLATDYEQYF. As DNA, the CDR3 is TGTTCCAGCAGCTTAGCTACAGACTACGAGCAGTACTTC. The chain carries TRBV7-9 and TRBJ2-7; D gene ambiguous. From germline, CDR1 is SEHNR and CDR2 FQNEAQ (reference sequence). This CDR3 spans 13 amino acids. Together with reference TRBV7-9 and TRBJ2-7, the CDR3 gives the full variable domain: DTGVSQNPRHKITKRGQNVTFRCDPISEHNRLYWYRQTLGQGPEFLTYFQNEAQLEKSRLLSDRFSAERPKGSFSTLEIQRTEQGDSAMYLCSSSLATDYEQYFGPGTRLTVT.

DNA of the CDR3: TGTGCCAGCAGCTTAGATGGACAAACCACCATCCTCCACTTT. Translating it yields CASSLDGQTTILHF. The chain recombines TRBV13 with TRBJ1-6; perhaps TRBD1 as D (5 bases). The CDR3 runs 14 residues. Trimming left V 1 base short and J 15 bases short, with 16 bases between. Germline V lookup: CDR1 PRHDT, CDR2 FYEKMQ (reference sequence).

The rearrangement links TRBV19 to TRBJ1-1; no reliable D call. CDR3 length equals 15 residues. Germline CDR1 LNHDA, CDR2 SQIVND (reference sequence). Trimming shortened V by 7 bases and J by 0 bases, and 15 bases separated the two germline ends. The CDR3 bases are TGTGCCAGTACCCCACGTCAGGAGGTGAACACTGAAGCTTTCTTT. Protein: CASTPRQEVNTEAFF.

The rearrangement uses TRBV10-3 and TRBJ2-6, with TRBD1 identical over 8 bases. The CDR3 is made up of 18 amino acids. V gave up 3 bases and J gave up 0 bases; unmatched junction bases: 7. Germline V gives CDR1 ENHRY, CDR2 SYGVKD. In DNA, the CDR3 is TGTGCCATCAGTGAAGAGACAGGGGTCCACTCTGGGGCCAACGTCCTGACTTTC. This gives the protein CAISEETGVHSGANVLTF.

V gene TRBV10-3 combines with J gene TRBJ1-1; D unresolved. CDR1 and CDR2 (germline): ENHRY, SYGVKD. V lost 3 bases, J lost 4 bases, and 9 bases lay in between. This CDR3 is 13 amino acids long. The chain's CDR3 is CAISDTRGTEAFF. In nucleotides, the CDR3 is TGTGCCATCAGTGACACAAGAGGCACTGAAGCTTTCTTT.